The 14 T cell receptor beta chains reported below all come from one sample, sequenced in a study of shared clonotypes between healthy human individuals. Assay: immunoSEQ multiplex PCR; the TCRdb copy retains only in-frame clones and omits some. The sample comprises approximately 2.4 million clones, more than 90% of which are singletons, and around 0.13% rests with the top ten. Sequencing was carried out using naive CD4+ T cells sorted from blood. Subset in this sample: CD45RA+ positively selected. Every receptor here comes from a man aged 18 to 30 in good health.

This clone was counted a single time. The V gene is TRBV23-1, the J gene TRBJ2-5; D tentatively reads TRBD1 or TRBD2 (5 bases each). TRBV23-1 is an open reading frame whose function is uncertain. The V end lost 10 bases, the J end lost 5 bases, and 20 bases lay between the germline ends. The CDR3 runs 14 residues. The DNA for the CDR3 is TGCGCCACTCTAGGGACCTCTTGGATGGAGACCCAGTACTTC. Its protein is CATLGTSWMETQYF.

The rearrangement links TRBV7-9 to TRBJ2-1; TRBD2 aligns across 10 bases. Per germline, CDR1 SEHNR and CDR2 FQNEAQ (reference sequence). The CDR3 is 14 residues long. V shed 4 bases, J shed 8 bases, and the junction held 5 bases outside the gene matches. The CDR3, as DNA: TGTGCCAGCAGCTACGGGACTAGCGTCGATGAGCAGTTCTTC. As protein: CASSYGTSVDEQFF.

This clone was seen just once. The V call is TRBV5-4, the J call TRBJ1-4, with D maybe TRBD1 (5 bases). V lost 4 bases, J lost 4 bases, and 11 bases lay in between. The germline gives CDR1 SGHNT, CDR2 YYREEE (reference sequence). The CDR3 length is 14 residues. The CDR3 region is CASSPWGGNEKLFF. The CDR3, as DNA: TGTGCCAGCAGCCCGTGGGGGGGTAATGAAAAACTGTTTTTT.

For the CDR3, the DNA is TGTGCCTGGAAGGGGCCTAATCAGCCCCAGCATTTT. Translation gives CAWKGPNQPQHF. The chain combines TRBV30 with TRBJ1-5; possibly TRBD1 for D (5 bases). Germline values: CDR1 GTSNPN, CDR2 SVGIG (reference sequence). This CDR3 contains 12 residues. Trimming took 4 bases from V and 4 from J, leaving 8 bases between them.

The table lists this clone with a count of one. This chain uses TRBV30 with TRBJ1-2; D is ambiguous. CDR1 GTSNPN and CDR2 SVGIG come from the germline V gene (reference sequence). The CDR3 is 12 amino acids. V shed 5 bases and J shed 2 bases, with 9 bases lying between them. In DNA, the CDR3 is TGTGCCTGGGATGAAAGCAACTATGGCTACACCTTC. It encodes CAWDESNYGYTF.

This clone was counted a single time. The chain joins TRBV10-2 to TRBJ2-7; 8 bases line up with TRBD1. After removal of 9 bases from V and 4 bases from J, the junction contained 14 bases not matched to a gene. Germline V lookup: CDR1 WSHSY, CDR2 SAAADI. This CDR3 is 15 amino acids long. CDR3 sequence (DNA): TGCGCCAGTAAAGGACAGGGCGGCCCCTCGTACGAGCAGTACTTC. This encodes CASKGQGGPSYEQYF.

This rearrangement joins TRBV5-6 to TRBJ1-2; TRBD1 matches at 7 bases. The trim removed 0 bases at V and 8 bases at J, leaving 7 bases unmatched. Germline CDR1 SGHDT, CDR2 YYEEEE. This CDR3 has 14 residues. The CDR3 sequence: CASSLATGLYGYTF. The CDR3 DNA reads as TGTGCCAGCAGCTTGGCGACAGGGCTATACGGCTACACCTTC.

This clone is a singleton in its sample. The chain joins TRBV4-1 to TRBJ1-5; TRBD1 matches at 10 bases. The ends lost 3 bases at V and 9 bases at J; junction bases unmatched: 11. Looked up from germline, CDR1 is MGHRA and CDR2 is YSYEKL. The CDR3 totals 16 residues. The CDR3, as DNA: TGCGCCAGCAGCCACTCCAGGACAGGGGGTTTGGGGCCCCAGCATTTT. Protein product: CASSHSRTGGLGPQHF.

The chain carries TRBV12-5 and TRBJ2-5; D unresolved. Germline loops: CDR1 LGHNT, CDR2 FRNRAP. The CDR3 loop spans 17 amino acids. V gave up 2 bases and J gave up 5 bases, with 21 bases separating them. The CDR3 coding sequence is TGTGCTAGTGGTTTGATCCCCAAGGGCCGGGTAAGGGAGACCCAGTACTTC. Its protein is CASGLIPKGRVRETQYF.

The chain joins TRBV10-3 to TRBJ2-3, with a weak D call TRBD2 (5 bases). Germline V gives CDR1 ENHRY, CDR2 SYGVKD. The ends were cut back, 0 bases at V and 3 bases at J, with 7 bases in the middle. The CDR3 covers 14 residues. This chain's CDR3 is CAISESGRTDTQYF. Here the CDR3 DNA reads TGTGCCATCAGTGAGTCAGGGAGAACAGATACGCAGTATTTT.

CDR3 sequence: CASSHQYF. Written as DNA, the CDR3 is TGTGCCAGCAGCCACCAGTACTTC. The chain uses TRBV5-8 and TRBJ2-7; no reliable D call. Germline V gene data show CDR1 as SGHTS and CDR2 as YDEGEE. V lost 4 bases, J lost 10 bases, and 3 bases lay in between. CDR3 length: 8 residues.

The chain couples TRBV7-2 to TRBJ2-2; 7 bases align to TRBD1. Germline V lookup: CDR1 SGHTA, CDR2 FQGNSA. The V and J ends lost 8 bases and 4 bases, in that order; junction bases with no gene match: 10. This CDR3 has 15 residues. In DNA form, the CDR3 reads TGTGCCAGCCGCCAAACCGGGACAGTCACCGGGGAGCTGTTTTTT. Translation: CASRQTGTVTGELFF.

The chain links TRBV10-1 to TRBJ2-1; TRBD2 might be the D (7 bases). Trimming removed 4 bases at V and 11 bases at J, with 15 bases between. Germline-derived CDR1 and CDR2 are WNHNN and SYGVQD (reference sequence). This CDR3 region has 13 residues. For the CDR3, the DNA is TGCGCCAGCAGTGTGGCATCGGGGGGCAAGCAGTTCTTC. It is translated as CASSVASGGKQFF.

This chain connects TRBV30 to TRBJ2-4, with D maybe TRBD1 (5 bases). Germline V lookup: CDR1 GTSNPN, CDR2 SVGIG (reference sequence). Trimming removed 0 bases from V and 1 base from J, with 7 bases in between. This CDR3 contains 14 residues. This CDR3 is CAWSVNRAKNIQYF. The CDR3 coding sequence is TGTGCCTGGAGTGTGAACAGGGCCAAAAACATTCAGTACTTC.